The clone carrying this TCR beta chain showed up just a few times. No antigen is known for it. Sorted CD4+ subsets: naive, central memory, regulatory, stem cell-like memory (CD45RO/CCR7/CD25/CD127/CD95/CD27 panel). Purities over 98% were achieved in all sorted populations. The V end was cut by 8 bases, the J end by 0 bases, with 15 bases between. This CDR3 region has 15 residues. CDR1 and CDR2 from the germline V gene are MNHEY and SMNVEV (reference sequence). The sample originates from a study of beta chain features in type 1 diabetes. Background on the study: All samples together contributed 100 million to 120 million sorted cells for examination.

What was sequenced were expressed TCRB transcripts, since all of the isolated RNA had been reverse transcribed. Sequenced by immunoSEQ multiplex PCR; TCRdb stores in-frame clones only, minus some. The sample records over 300,000 clones, roughly 8.8% being singletons. Study-wide points: The question left open here concerned HLA type influencing TCRB rearrangement. TCRB CDR3 length was moderately but significantly reduced in all four CD4+ subsets of Type 1 diabetes patients.

V usage is TRBV27 and J usage is TRBJ2-3; D is undetermined. The sequence was collected from a man aged 30 to 45 with type 1 diabetes. Sequences were obtained from central memory CD4+ T cells from blood. The CDR3 DNA reads TGTGCCAGCGGGTCGTGGCAAACTAGCACAGATACGCAGTATTTT. It codes for CASGSWQTSTDTQYF.